Reported below is one T cell receptor (beta chain). The CDR3 spans 15 residues. V was cut by 5 bases and J by 5 bases, with 18 bases left in between. Germline V lookup: CDR1 SEHNR, CDR2 FQNEAQ (reference sequence). This entry comes from a study of blood T cell repertoires in COVID-19. Across the whole study: Some COVID-19 samples were acute and others convalescent; all came from the United States, Italy and Spain.

Sequenced by immunoSEQ multiplex PCR; TCRdb stores in-frame clones only, minus some. The sample records 65,000 to 100,000 clones, roughly 80% being singletons. Sequenced sample: peripheral blood. J is TRBJ1-2 and V is TRBV7-9, with no clear D. The TCR originated in a woman older than 75 with acute or convalescent COVID-19. The chain's CDR3 is CASSTAGPGRYGYTF. The CDR3 DNA is TGTGCCAGCAGCACGGCGGGCCCCGGGAGGTATGGCTACACCTTC.